The 25 T cell receptor beta chains below come from one sample, sequenced in a study of T-cell reconstitution after alpha-beta-depleted transplantation in children. TCRbeta library construction was performed incorporating unique molecular identifiers. TCRdb reprocessed the PCR reads via MiXCR and lists one record per CDR3 protein. This sample has around 960,000 distinct CDR3 sequences, with under 30% found just once. The source material was PBMCs, mostly from graft donor cells, sampled 360 days after TCRalphabeta/CD19-depleted stem cell transplant. These receptors all stem from a boy in the first two years of life who had a stem cell transplant for SCID, so the T cells may come from the graft donor.

The V call is TRBV12-3 or TRBV12-4, the J call TRBJ2-7; 10 nucleotides match TRBD1. With V trimmed by 6 bases and J by 4 bases, 9 bases remained unmatched. The CDR3 extends over 15 amino acids. The CDR3 is CASRATGGAFYEQYF. In DNA form, the CDR3 reads TGTGCCAGCAGGGCGACAGGGGGCGCTTTTTACGAGCAGTACTTC.

In this sample, this clonotype turned up a few times. The chain combines TRBV20-1 with TRBJ1-1; D is uncertain. CDR3 length: 15 residues. Trimming stripped 0 bases from V and 3 bases from J, with 14 bases between. Germline CDR1 is DFQATT and CDR2 is SNEGSKA (reference sequence). In nucleotides, the CDR3 is TGCAGTGCTAGAGATCTTTCTTGGGTGGACACTGAAGCTTTCTTT. Its translation: CSARDLSWVDTEAFF.

This clonotype was seen only a few times. V gene TRBV4-1 combines with J gene TRBJ1-2, with a tentative D call TRBD1 (6 bases). Germline values: CDR1 MGHRA, CDR2 YSYEKL. CDR3 length: 15 residues. The ends were cut back, 0 bases at V and 1 base at J, with 9 bases in the middle. CDR3: CASSQDRGRNYGYTF. CDR3 bases: TGCGCCAGCAGCCAAGACAGGGGCCGTAACTATGGCTACACCTTC.

The chain couples TRBV2 to TRBJ2-1; D call uncertain. This CDR3 spans 14 amino acids. The germline V gene encodes CDR1 SNHLY and CDR2 FYNNEI. With 1 base removed from V and 3 bases from J, the gap between germline ends came to 7 bases. The CDR3 DNA follows: TGTGCCAGCAGTGAAGGGTTTAGCTACAATGAGCAGTTCTTC. Translation gives CASSEGFSYNEQFF.

CDR3 DNA sequence: TGTGCCAGTAGTATCGGTAATCGAGGGCTTCGCACAGATACGCAGTATTTT. Encoded protein: CASSIGNRGLRTDTQYF. This chain connects TRBV19 to TRBJ2-3, with D perhaps matching TRBD2 (5 bases). Germline loops: CDR1 LNHDA, CDR2 SQIVND (reference sequence). The V gene lost 3 bases and the J gene lost 1 base, with 17 bases spanning the gap. This CDR3 has 17 residues.

There are many counts of this clonotype. The chain couples TRBV7-2 to TRBJ2-7, with 8 bases that match TRBD1. The germline V gene has CDR1 SGHTA and CDR2 FQGNSA. The CDR3 covers 15 residues. J lost 2 bases, V lost 4 bases, and 7 bases had no gene match. The CDR3 sequence is CASSSGQGPTYEQYF. CDR3 in DNA: TGTGCCAGCAGCTCCGGACAGGGCCCAACCTACGAGCAGTACTTC.

The chain has TRBV12-3 or TRBV12-4 and TRBJ1-3, with 8 bases fitting TRBD1. This CDR3 comprises 13 residues. The junction had 8 bases not matched to a gene; V was cut back by 8 bases and J by 8 bases. CDR3 DNA sequence: TGTGCCAGCGGGCAGGGGACAGGATACACCATATATTTT. Protein sequence: CASGQGTGYTIYF.

The V gene is TRBV7-2, the J gene TRBJ2-3, with 12 bases identical to TRBD2. Germline assignment: CDR1 SGHTA and CDR2 FQGNSA. The V gene end was trimmed by 10 bases and the J gene end by 8 bases; junction bases not matched to a gene: 16. The CDR3 runs 16 residues. The CDR3 sequence is CATNSPSGGAVGTQYF. In nucleotides, the CDR3 is TGTGCCACCAATTCCCCTAGCGGGGGGGCGGTAGGTACGCAGTATTTT.

This clonotype has just a few counts. J is TRBJ2-2 and V is TRBV20-1; a weak D match, TRBD1 (5 bases). The CDR3 is 17 amino acids. Germline CDR1 and CDR2: DFQATT and SNEGSKA (reference sequence). Trimming removed 1 base from V and 4 bases from J, with 19 bases in between. CDR3 amino acids: CSARVRQPYTITGELFF. CDR3 nucleotides: TGCAGTGCTAGAGTGAGACAGCCCTACACAATCACCGGGGAGCTGTTTTTT.

This clonotype was counted only a few times. The chain has TRBV14 and TRBJ2-7; D unresolved. The CDR3 is 14 residues long. Trimming removed 0 bases from V and 4 bases from J, with 10 bases in between. CDR1 is SGHDN and CDR2 is FVKESK in the germline V gene. In nucleotides, the CDR3 is TGTGCCAGCAGCCAAGATTATGGTGGGTACGAGCAGTACTTC. It encodes CASSQDYGGYEQYF.

The V call is TRBV9, the J call TRBJ1-5; tentative D call: TRBD1 (5 bases). This CDR3 spans 15 amino acids. The germline CDR1 and CDR2 sequences are SGDLS and YYNGEE. Deletions cut 0 bases from V and 4 bases from J, with 11 bases between. This CDR3 reads CASSVAEGRNQPQHF. In DNA form, the CDR3 reads TGTGCCAGCAGCGTAGCGGAGGGGCGGAATCAGCCCCAGCATTTT.

The chain carries TRBV28 and TRBJ2-7; D possibly corresponds to TRBD2 (7 bases). The V and J ends lost 7 bases and 3 bases respectively, with 19 bases between them. The CDR3 runs 15 residues. Germline V gene data show CDR1 as MDHEN and CDR2 as SYDVKM. CDR3 DNA sequence: TGTGCCAGCACCTCGGGGGAAGGGGGGGTCTACGAGCAGTACTTC. It yields the protein CASTSGEGGVYEQYF.

The chain combines TRBV5-1 with TRBJ1-2, with TRBD1 as a possible D gene (6 bases). CDR3 length: 13 amino acids. V shed 7 bases and J shed 5 bases, with 15 bases lying between them. Germline values: CDR1 SGHRS, CDR2 YFSETQ. CDR3 in amino acids: CASADITGYGYTF. CDR3 in DNA: TGCGCCAGCGCCGATATAACAGGGTATGGCTACACCTTC.

The CDR3 nucleotides read TGTGCCAGCACCCTCTCGAGGGGGACAGTTATTAGCACAGATACGCAGTATTTT. Protein product: CASTLSRGTVISTDTQYF. This chain uses TRBV12-3 or TRBV12-4 with TRBJ2-3; 7 bases agree with TRBD1. This CDR3 has 18 amino acids. V lost 7 bases and J lost 0; bases outside the gene matches: 16.

The rearrangement uses TRBV27 and TRBJ1-4; 9 bases fit TRBD1. Germline CDR1 and CDR2: MNHEY and SMNVEV (reference sequence). The junction had 5 bases not matched to a gene; V was cut back by 6 bases and J by 6 bases. CDR3 size: 14 residues. The CDR3 DNA reads as TGTGCCAGCAGCCCCCGGGACAGGGATGAAAAACTGTTTTTT. The encoded protein is CASSPRDRDEKLFF.

The chain joins TRBV3-1 to TRBJ1-2; 7 nucleotides align to TRBD1. This CDR3 is built from 15 residues. With 4 bases clipped from V and 6 bases from J, the junction kept 11 bases outside the gene matches. The V gene's germline CDR1 is LGHDT and CDR2 YNNKEL (reference sequence). The CDR3 sequence is CASSPYPRTGNGYTF. Written as DNA, the CDR3 is TGTGCCAGCAGCCCGTACCCCAGGACAGGCAATGGCTACACCTTC.

This clonotype was picked up a small number of times. The genes are TRBV5-1 and TRBJ2-1; 7 nucleotides agree with TRBD1. CDR3 size: 14 residues. Germline CDR1 reads SGHRS; CDR2 reads YFSETQ. J gave up 4 bases and V 1 base, and 2 bases lay outside the gene matches. As DNA, the CDR3 is TGCGCCAGCAGCTTGTCGACAGGGTACAATGAGCAGTTCTTC. This sequence encodes CASSLSTGYNEQFF.

This clonotype was observed a handful of times. The chain has TRBV5-6 and TRBJ2-7; D not resolved. The germline V gene encodes CDR1 SGHDT and CDR2 YYEEEE. Trimming stripped 4 bases from V and 6 bases from J, with 11 bases between. This CDR3 is 12 amino acids long. In DNA form, the CDR3 reads TGTGCCAGCAGCCTCATTTTTGGCGAGCAGTACTTC. Translated: CASSLIFGEQYF.

The chain is built from TRBV27 and TRBJ1-6, with 8 nucleotides matching TRBD1. CDR1 MNHEY and CDR2 SMNVEV come from the germline V gene (reference sequence). This CDR3 spans 15 amino acids. V was clipped by 2 bases and J by 14 bases; unmatched bases: 11. CDR3 in amino acids: CASSLLRTGLGALHF. DNA of the CDR3: TGTGCCAGCAGTTTACTGAGGACAGGGTTGGGGGCCCTCCACTTT.

V gene TRBV4-1 combines with J gene TRBJ1-4; a possible D gene is TRBD1 (5 bases). The germline V and J ends were trimmed by 0 bases and 7 bases, with 18 bases remaining between them. The length of the CDR3 is 17 residues. From germline, CDR1 is MGHRA and CDR2 YSYEKL. CDR3 sequence: CASSQDRVGVYGEKLFF. The CDR3 DNA follows: TGCGCCAGCAGCCAAGATCGTGTAGGGGTGTACGGTGAAAAACTGTTTTTT.

The V gene is TRBV28, the J gene TRBJ2-1; TRBD2 matches 12 bases. The CDR3 length is 18 residues. The ends lost 3 bases at V and 4 bases at J; junction bases unmatched: 10. The germline CDR1 and CDR2 sequences are MDHEN and SYDVKM. CDR3 DNA: TGTGCCAGCAGTTTCGCTAGCGGGGGGGCCGAATGGTACAATGAGCAGTTCTTC. Amino acids: CASSFASGGAEWYNEQFF. Full variable domain (missing parts from reference TRBV28 and TRBJ2-1): DVKVTQSSRYLVKRTGEKVFLECVQDMDHENMFWYRQDPGLGLRLIYFSYDVKMKEKGDIPEGYSVSREKKERFSLILESASTNQTSMYLCASSFASGGAEWYNEQFFGPGTRLTVL.

This clonotype has a handful of counts. The V call is TRBV5-1, the J call TRBJ1-1; possibly TRBD1 for D (5 bases). Between the trimmed V and J ends, which lost 4 bases and 1 base, there was a span of 17 bases. The CDR3 sequence is 16 residues long. Germline CDR1 and CDR2: SGHRS and YFSETQ. The CDR3 is CASSPGGRRTNTEAFF. Written as DNA, the CDR3 is TGCGCCAGCAGCCCCGGGGGACGGCGGACGAACACTGAAGCTTTCTTT.

This clonotype was seen a few times. The chain links TRBV7-9 to TRBJ1-4; tentatively, D is TRBD1 (6 bases). V was shortened by 5 bases and J by 6 bases, with 13 bases between the two germline ends. CDR1 is SEHNR, CDR2 FQNEAQ, per germline (reference sequence). CDR3 length: 14 residues. Here the CDR3 DNA reads TGTGCCAGCAGCCAAGGACAGAATTATGAAAAACTGTTTTTT. This gives the protein CASSQGQNYEKLFF.

Ten or more counts support this clonotype. The chain uses TRBV4-1 and TRBJ2-7, with 7 bases matching TRBD1. The germline CDR1 and CDR2 sequences are MGHRA and YSYEKL. The CDR3 is 15 amino acids. The V gene end was trimmed by 1 base and the J gene end by 1 base; junction bases not matched to a gene: 4. In DNA, the CDR3 is TGCGCCAGCAGCCAAGGGGACAGCGTATCCTACGAGCAGTACTTC. This translates into CASSQGDSVSYEQYF.

This clonotype was found a few times. CDR3 nucleotide sequence: TGTGCTAGTGGTTTCTTTTGGGGGGGCTCCTACAATGAGCAGTTCTTC. Residues: CASGFFWGGSYNEQFF. This chain links TRBV12-5 with TRBJ2-1; 7 positions match TRBD2. V lost 3 bases to trimming and J lost 0 bases; unmatched junction nucleotides: 5. CDR1 and CDR2 from the germline V gene are LGHNT and FRNRAP. CDR3 size: 16 residues. Full variable domain (outside the CDR3, taken from reference TRBV12-5 and TRBJ2-1): DARVTQTPRHKVTEMGQEVTMRCQPILGHNTVFWYRQTMMQGLELLAYFRNRAPLDDSGMPKDRFSAEMPDATLATLKIQPSEPRDSAVYFCASGFFWGGSYNEQFFGPGTRLTVL.